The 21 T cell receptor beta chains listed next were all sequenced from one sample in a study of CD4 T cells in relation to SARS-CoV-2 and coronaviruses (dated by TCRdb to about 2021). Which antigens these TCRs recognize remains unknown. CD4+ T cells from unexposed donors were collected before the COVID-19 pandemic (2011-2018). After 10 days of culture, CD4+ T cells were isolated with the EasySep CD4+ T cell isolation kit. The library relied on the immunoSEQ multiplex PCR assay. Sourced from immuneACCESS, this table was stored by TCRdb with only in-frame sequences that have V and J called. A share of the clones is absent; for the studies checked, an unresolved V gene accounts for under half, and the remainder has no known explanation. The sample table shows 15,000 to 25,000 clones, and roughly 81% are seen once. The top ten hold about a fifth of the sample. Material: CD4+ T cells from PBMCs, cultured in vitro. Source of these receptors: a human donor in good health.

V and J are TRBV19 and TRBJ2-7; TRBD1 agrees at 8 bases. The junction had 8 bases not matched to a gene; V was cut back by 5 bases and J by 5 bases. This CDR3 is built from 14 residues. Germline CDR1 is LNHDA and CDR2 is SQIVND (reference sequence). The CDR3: CASSPQDRVHEQYF. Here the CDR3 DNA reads TGTGCCAGTAGTCCCCAGGACAGGGTCCACGAGCAGTACTTC.

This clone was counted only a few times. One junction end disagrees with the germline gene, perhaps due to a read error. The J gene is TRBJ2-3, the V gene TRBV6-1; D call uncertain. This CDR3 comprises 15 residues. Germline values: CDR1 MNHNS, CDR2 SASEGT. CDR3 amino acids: CASREGLADTDTQYF. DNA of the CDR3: TGTGCCAGCAGAGAAGGATTAGCAGACACAGATACGCAGTATTTT.

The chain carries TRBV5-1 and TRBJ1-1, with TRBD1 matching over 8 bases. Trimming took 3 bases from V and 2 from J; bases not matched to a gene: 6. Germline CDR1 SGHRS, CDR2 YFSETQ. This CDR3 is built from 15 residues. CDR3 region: CASSYGQGGNTEAFF. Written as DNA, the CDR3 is TGCGCCAGCAGCTACGGACAGGGCGGAAACACTGAAGCTTTCTTT.

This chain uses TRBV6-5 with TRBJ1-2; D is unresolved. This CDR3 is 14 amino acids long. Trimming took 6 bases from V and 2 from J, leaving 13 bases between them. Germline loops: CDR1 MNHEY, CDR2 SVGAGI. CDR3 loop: CASRVLGVNYGYTF. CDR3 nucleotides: TGTGCCAGCAGGGTCCTCGGCGTCAACTATGGCTACACCTTC.

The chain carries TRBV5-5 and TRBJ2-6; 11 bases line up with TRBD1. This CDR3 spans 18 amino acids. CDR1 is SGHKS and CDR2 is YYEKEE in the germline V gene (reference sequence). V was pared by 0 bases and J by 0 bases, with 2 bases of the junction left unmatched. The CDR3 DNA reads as TGTGCCAGCAGCTTGGCCGGGACAGGGGGCTCTGGGGCCAACGTCCTGACTTTC. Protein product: CASSLAGTGGSGANVLTF.

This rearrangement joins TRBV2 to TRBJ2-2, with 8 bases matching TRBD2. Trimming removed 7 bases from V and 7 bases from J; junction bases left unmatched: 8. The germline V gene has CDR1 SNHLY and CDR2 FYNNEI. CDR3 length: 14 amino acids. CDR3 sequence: CASTRLATGGELFF. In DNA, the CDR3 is TGTGCCAGCACTCGACTAGCGACGGGCGGGGAGCTGTTTTTT.

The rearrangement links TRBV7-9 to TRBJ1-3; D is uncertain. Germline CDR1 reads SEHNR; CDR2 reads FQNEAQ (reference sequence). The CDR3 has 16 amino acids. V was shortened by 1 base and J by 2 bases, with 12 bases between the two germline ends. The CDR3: CASSLGPRHTGNTIYF. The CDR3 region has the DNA TGTGCCAGCAGCTTAGGTCCCAGACATACTGGAAACACCATATATTTT.

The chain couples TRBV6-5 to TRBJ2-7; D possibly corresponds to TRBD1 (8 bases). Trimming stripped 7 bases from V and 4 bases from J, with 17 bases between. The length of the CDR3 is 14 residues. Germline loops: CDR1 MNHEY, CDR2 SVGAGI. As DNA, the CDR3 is TGTGCCAGCACCTCAACAGGGGGGGTTTACGAGCAGTACTTC. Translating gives CASTSTGGVYEQYF.

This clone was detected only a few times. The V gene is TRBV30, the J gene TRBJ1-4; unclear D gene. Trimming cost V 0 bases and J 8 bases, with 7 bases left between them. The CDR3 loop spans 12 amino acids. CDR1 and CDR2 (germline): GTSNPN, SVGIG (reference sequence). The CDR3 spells CAWSVLREKLFF. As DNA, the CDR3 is TGTGCCTGGAGTGTACTAAGGGAAAAACTGTTTTTT.

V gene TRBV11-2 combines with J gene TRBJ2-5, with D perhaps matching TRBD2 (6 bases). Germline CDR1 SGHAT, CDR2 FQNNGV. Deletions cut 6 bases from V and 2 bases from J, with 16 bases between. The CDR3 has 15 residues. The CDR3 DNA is TGTGCCAGCAGACGTCTGGCGGGGAGGCAAGAGACCCAGTACTTC. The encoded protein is CASRRLAGRQETQYF. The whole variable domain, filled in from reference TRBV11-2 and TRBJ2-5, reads EAGVAQSPRYKIIEKRQSVAFWCNPISGHATLYWYQQILGQGPKLLIQFQNNGVVDDSQLPKDRFSAERLKGVDSTLKIQPAKLEDSAVYLCASRRLAGRQETQYFGPGTRLLVL.

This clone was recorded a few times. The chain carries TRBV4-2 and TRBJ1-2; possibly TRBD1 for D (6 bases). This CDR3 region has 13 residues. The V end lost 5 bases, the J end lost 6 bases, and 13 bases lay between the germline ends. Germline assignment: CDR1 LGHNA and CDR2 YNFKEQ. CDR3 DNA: TGTGCCAGCAGCGTTGACAGGACTGATGGCTACACCTTC. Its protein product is CASSVDRTDGYTF.

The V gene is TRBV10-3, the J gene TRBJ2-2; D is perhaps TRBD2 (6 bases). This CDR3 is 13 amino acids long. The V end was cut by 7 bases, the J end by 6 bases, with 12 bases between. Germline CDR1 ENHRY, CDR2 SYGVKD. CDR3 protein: CAIKKEGSGELFF. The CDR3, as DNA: TGTGCCATCAAAAAGGAGGGATCCGGGGAGCTGTTTTTT.

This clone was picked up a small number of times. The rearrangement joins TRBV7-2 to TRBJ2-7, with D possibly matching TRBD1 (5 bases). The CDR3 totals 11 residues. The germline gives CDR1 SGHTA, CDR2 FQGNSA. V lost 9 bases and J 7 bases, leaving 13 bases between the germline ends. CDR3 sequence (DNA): TGTGCCAGTACCAGGGCGCGGGAGCAGTACTTC. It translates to CASTRAREQYF.

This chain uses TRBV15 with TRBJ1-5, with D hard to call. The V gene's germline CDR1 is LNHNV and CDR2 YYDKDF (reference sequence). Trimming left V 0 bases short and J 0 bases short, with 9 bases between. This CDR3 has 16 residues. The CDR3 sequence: CATSRDLGNSNQPQHF. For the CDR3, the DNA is TGTGCCACCAGCAGAGATCTAGGTAATAGCAATCAGCCCCAGCATTTT.

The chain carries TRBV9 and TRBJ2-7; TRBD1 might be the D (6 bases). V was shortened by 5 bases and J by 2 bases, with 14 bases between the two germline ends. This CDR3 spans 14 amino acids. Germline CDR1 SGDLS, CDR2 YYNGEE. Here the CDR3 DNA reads TGTGCCAGCAGTTTTCAGGGGACCCCCTACGAGCAGTACTTC. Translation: CASSFQGTPYEQYF.

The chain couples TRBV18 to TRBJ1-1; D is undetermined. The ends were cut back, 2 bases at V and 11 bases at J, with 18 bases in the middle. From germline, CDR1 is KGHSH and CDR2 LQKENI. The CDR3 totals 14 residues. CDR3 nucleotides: TGTGCCAGCTCACCAAATTCGAGGGCCGAAGGGGCTTTCTTT. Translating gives CASSPNSRAEGAFF.

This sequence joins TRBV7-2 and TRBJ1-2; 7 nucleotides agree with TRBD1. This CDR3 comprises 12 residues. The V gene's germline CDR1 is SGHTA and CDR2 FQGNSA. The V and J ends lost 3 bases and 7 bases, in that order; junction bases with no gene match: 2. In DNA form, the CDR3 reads TGTGCCAGCAGCTTGACAGGGTCTGGCTACACCTTC. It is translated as CASSLTGSGYTF. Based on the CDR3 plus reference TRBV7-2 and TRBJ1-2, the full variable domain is GAGVSQSPSNKVTEKGKDVELRCDPISGHTALYWYRQSLGQGLEFLIYFQGNSAPDKSGLPSDRFSAERTGGSVSTLTIQRTQQEDSAVYLCASSLTGSGYTFGSGTRLTVV.

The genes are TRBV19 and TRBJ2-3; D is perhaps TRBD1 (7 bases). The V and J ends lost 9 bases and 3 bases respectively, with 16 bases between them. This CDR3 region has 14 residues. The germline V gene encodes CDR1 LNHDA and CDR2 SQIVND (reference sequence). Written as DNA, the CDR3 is TGTGCCAGCGGATTACAGGGGAGGACAGATACGCAGTATTTT. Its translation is CASGLQGRTDTQYF. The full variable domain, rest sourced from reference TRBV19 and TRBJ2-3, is DGGITQSPKYLFRKEGQNVTLSCEQNLNHDAMYWYRQDPGQGLRLIYYSQIVNDFQKGDIAEGYSVSREKKESFPLTVTSAQKNPTAFYLCASGLQGRTDTQYFGPGTRLTVL.

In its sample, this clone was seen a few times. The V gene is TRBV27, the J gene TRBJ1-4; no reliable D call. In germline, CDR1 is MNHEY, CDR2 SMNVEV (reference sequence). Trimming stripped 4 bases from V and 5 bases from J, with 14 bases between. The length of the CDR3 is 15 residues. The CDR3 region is CASSSWMRGNEKLFF. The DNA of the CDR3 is TGTGCCAGCAGTTCTTGGATGCGGGGAAATGAAAAACTGTTTTTT.

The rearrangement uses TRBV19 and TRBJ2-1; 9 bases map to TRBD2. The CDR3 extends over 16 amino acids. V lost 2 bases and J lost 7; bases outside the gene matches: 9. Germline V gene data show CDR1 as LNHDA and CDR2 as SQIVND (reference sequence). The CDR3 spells CASSIIAGDRWNEQFF. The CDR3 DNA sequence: TGTGCCAGTAGTATAATAGCGGGGGACCGCTGGAATGAGCAGTTCTTC.

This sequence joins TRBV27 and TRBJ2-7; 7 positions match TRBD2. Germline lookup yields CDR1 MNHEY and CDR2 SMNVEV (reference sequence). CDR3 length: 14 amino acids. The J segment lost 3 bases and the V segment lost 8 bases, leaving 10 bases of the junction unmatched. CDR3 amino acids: CASRALGTIYEQYF. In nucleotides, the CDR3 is TGTGCCAGCCGGGCCCTCGGGACTATCTACGAGCAGTACTTC.